This TCR beta chain comes out of a study of STAT5B mutations in CD4+ large granular lymphocyte leukemia. About the study: Healthy donors showed HLA-associated enrichment of the CDR3 'QG' motif. Study findings and constraints: Top patient clones used TRBV06 genes more often: 8/27 versus 2/35 in controls. Roughly 27% of private leukemic clonotypes occurred rarely in other patients' non-leukemic repertoires. Without HLA matching, higher CD4+ than CD8+ T-LGLL clonality could reflect small sample size.

Germline loops: CDR1 SEHNR, CDR2 FQNEAQ (reference sequence). The CDR3 runs to 15 residues. V gave up 1 base and J gave up 6 bases; unmatched junction bases: 6. Concerning this clone itself: What it binds is unknown.

Using immunoSEQ multiplex PCR, the repertoire was profiled, and TCRdb retains in-frame clones only, with some absent. The data show more than 30,000 clones, around 82% seen once. The J gene is TRBJ2-1, the V gene TRBV7-9; 7 positions agree with TRBD2. The sequence was obtained from a human donor in good health. Sequenced material: CD4+ T cells from blood buffy coats. The CDR3 DNA sequence: TGTGCCAGCAGCTTAGGTCTAGCGGAAACCAATGAGCAGTTCTTC. Residues: CASSLGLAETNEQFF.